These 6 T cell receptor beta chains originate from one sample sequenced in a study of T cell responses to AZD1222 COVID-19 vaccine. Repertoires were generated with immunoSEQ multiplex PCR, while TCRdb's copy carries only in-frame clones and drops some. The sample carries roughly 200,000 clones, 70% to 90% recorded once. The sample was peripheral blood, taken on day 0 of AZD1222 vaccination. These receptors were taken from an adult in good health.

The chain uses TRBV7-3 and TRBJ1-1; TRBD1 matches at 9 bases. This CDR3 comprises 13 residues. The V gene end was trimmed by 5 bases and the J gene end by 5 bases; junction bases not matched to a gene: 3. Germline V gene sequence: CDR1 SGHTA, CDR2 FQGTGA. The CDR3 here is CASSKDRGTEAFF. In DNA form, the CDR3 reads TGTGCCAGCAGCAAAGACAGGGGGACTGAAGCTTTCTTT.

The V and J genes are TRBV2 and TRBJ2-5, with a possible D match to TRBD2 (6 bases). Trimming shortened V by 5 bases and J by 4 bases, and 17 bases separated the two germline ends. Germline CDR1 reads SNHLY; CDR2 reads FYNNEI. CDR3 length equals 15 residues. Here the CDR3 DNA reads TGTGCCAGCAGTCTACGGACTGGGGGACTAGAGACCCAGTACTTC. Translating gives CASSLRTGGLETQYF.

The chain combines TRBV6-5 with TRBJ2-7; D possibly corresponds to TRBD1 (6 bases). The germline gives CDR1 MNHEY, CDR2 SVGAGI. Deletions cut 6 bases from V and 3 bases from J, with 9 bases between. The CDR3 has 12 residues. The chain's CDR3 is CASRRDNYEQYF. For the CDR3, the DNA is TGTGCCAGCAGACGGGACAACTACGAGCAGTACTTC.

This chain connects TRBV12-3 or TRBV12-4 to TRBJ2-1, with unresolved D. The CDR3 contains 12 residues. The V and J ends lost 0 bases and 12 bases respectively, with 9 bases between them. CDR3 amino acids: CASSLAALGQFF. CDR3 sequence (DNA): TGTGCCAGCAGTTTAGCGGCTTTGGGGCAGTTCTTC.

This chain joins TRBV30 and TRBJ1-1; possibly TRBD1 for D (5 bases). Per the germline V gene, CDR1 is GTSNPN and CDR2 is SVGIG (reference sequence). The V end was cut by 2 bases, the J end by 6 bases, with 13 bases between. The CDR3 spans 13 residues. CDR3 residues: CAWSSGVGAEAFF. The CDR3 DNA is TGTGCCTGGAGTTCGGGGGTAGGGGCTGAAGCTTTCTTT.

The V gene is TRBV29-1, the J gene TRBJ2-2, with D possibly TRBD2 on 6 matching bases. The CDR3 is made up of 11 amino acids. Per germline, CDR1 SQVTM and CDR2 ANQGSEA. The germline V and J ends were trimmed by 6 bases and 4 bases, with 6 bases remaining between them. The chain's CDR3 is CSVGGTGELFF. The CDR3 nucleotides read TGCAGCGTCGGGGGCACCGGGGAGCTGTTTTTT.